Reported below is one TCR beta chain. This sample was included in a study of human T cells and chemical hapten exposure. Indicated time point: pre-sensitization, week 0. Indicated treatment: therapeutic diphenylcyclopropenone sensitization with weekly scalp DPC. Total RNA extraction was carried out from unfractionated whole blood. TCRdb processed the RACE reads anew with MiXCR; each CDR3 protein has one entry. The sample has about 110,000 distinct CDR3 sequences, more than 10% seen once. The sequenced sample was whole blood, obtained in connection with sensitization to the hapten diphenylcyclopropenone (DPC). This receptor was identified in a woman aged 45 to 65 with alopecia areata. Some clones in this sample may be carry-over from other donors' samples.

The CDR3 loop is CASSPSGRGPQPQHF. The CDR3 nucleotides read TGTGCCAGCTCACCAAGTGGTAGGGGGCCTCAGCCCCAGCATTTT. The rearrangement joins TRBV18 to TRBJ1-5, with TRBD1 matching over 7 bases. CDR1 is KGHSH and CDR2 is LQKENI in the germline V gene. The CDR3 has 15 residues. Trimming removed 2 bases from V and 6 bases from J; junction bases left unmatched: 7.